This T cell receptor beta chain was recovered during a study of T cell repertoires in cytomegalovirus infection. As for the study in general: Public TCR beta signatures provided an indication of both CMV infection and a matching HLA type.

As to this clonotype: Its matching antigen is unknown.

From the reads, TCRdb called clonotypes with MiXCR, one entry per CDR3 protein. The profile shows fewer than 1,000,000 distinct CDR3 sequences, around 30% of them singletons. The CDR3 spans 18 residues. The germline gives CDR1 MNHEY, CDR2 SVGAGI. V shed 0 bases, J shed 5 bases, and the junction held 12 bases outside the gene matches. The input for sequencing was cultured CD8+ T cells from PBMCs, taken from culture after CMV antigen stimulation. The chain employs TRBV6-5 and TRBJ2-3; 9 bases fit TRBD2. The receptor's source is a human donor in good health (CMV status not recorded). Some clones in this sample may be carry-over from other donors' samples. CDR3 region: CASSYSLRGGGVEDTQYF. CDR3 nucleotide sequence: TGTGCCAGCAGTTACTCGTTGCGGGGCGGGGGGGTAGAAGATACGCAGTATTTT.